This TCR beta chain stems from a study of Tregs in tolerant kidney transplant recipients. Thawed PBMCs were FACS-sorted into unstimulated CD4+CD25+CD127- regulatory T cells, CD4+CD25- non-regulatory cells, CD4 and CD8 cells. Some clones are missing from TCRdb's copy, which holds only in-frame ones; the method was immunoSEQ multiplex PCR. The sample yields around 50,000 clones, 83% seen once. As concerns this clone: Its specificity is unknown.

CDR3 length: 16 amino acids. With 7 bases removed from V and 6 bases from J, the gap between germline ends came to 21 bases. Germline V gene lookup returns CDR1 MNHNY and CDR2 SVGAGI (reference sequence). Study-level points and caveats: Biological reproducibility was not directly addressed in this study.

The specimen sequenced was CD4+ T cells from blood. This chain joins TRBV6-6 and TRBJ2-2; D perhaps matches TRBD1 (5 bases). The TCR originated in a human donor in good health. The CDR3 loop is CASISYLTQAAGELFF. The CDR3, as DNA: TGTGCCAGCATATCATACCTAACACAGGCCGCCGGGGAGCTGTTTTTT.